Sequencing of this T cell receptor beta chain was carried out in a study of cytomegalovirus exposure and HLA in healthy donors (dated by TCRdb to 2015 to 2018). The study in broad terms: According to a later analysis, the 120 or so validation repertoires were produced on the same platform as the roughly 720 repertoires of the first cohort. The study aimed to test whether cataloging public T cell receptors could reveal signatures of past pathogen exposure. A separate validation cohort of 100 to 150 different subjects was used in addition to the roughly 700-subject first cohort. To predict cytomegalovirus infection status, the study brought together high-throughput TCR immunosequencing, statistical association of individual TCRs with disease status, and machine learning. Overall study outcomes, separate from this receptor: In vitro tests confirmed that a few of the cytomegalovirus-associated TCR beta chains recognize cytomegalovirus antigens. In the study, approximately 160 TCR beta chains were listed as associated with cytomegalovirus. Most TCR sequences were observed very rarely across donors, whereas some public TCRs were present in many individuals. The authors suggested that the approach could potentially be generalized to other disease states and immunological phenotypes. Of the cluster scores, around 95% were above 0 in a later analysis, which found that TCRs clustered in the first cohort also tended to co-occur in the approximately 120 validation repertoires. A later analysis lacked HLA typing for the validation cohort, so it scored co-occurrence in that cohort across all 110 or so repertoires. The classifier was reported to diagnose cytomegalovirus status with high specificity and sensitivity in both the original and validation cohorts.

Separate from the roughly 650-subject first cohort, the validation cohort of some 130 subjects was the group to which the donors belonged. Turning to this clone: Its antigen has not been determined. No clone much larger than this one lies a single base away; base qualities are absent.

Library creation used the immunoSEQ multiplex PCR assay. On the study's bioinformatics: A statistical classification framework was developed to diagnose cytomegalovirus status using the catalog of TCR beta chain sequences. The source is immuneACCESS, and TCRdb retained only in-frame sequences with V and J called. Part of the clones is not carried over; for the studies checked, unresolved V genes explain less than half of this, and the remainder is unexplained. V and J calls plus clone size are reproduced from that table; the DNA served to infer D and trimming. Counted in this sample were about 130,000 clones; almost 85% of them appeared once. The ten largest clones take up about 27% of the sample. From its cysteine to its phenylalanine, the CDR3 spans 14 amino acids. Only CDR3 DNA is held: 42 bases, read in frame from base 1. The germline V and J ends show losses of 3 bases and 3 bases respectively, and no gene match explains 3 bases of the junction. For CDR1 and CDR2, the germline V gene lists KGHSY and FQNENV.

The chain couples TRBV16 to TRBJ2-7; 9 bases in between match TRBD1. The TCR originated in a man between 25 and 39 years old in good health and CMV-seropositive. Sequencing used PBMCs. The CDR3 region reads CASSQTGQGYEQYF. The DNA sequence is TGTGCCAGCAGCCAGACGGGACAGGGCTACGAGCAGTACTTC. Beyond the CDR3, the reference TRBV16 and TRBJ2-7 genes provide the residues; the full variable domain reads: GEEVAQTPKHLVRGEGQKAKLYCAPIKGHSYVFWYQQVLKNEFKFLISFQNENVFDETGMPKERFSAKCLPNSPCSLEIQATKLEDSAVYFCASSQTGQGYEQYFGPGTRLTVT.